This TCR beta chain is drawn from a study of cytomegalovirus exposure and HLA in healthy donors. Sequencing used immunoSEQ multiplex PCR; TCRdb keeps in-frame clones, though not all of them. The table lists about 130,000 clones, approximately 90% of them singletons. V was trimmed by 2 bases and J by 4 bases, leaving 15 bases between them. The CDR3 has 15 amino acids. CDR1 SGHDT and CDR2 YYEEEE come from the germline V gene. The sequencing input was PBMCs. The sequence was collected from a woman aged 30 to 39 in good health and CMV-seropositive. This chain uses TRBV5-6 with TRBJ1-1; possible D gene TRBD1, 5 bases. The CDR3 DNA follows: TGTGCCAGCAGCTTTACCGTGGGCAGGGCCACTGAAGCTTTCTTT. This sequence encodes CASSFTVGRATEAFF.